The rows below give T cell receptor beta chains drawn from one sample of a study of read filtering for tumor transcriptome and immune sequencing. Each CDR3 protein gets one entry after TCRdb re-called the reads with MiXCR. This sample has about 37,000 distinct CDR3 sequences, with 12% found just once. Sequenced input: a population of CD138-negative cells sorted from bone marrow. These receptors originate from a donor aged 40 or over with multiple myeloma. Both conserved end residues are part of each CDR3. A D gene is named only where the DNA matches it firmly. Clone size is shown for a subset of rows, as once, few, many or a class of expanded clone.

CDR3aa: CASSLGAFNGRTGELSF
CDR3nt: TGTGCCAGCAGTTTGGGGGCATTCAACGGCCGGACCGGGGAGCTGTCTTTT
v_gene: TRBV12-3/TRBV12-4
abundance: many
j_gene: TRBJ2-2
d_gene: .
len: 17

CDR3aa: CAWSTQQGSNGYTF
CDR3nt: TGTGCCTGGAGTACCCAACAGGGTAGTAATGGCTACACCTTC
v_gene: TRBV30
abundance: many
j_gene: TRBJ1-2
d_gene: .
len: 14

CDR3aa: CASGLGAGWDDTGELFF
CDR3nt: TGTGCTAGTGGTTTGGGGGCGGGGTGGGACGACACCGGGGAGCTGTTTTTT
v_gene: TRBV12-5
abundance: many
j_gene: TRBJ2-2
d_gene: .
len: 17

CDR3aa: CASGTYTGELFF
CDR3nt: TGTGCCAGTGGTACCTACACCGGGGAGCTGTTTTTT
v_gene: TRBV19
abundance: .
j_gene: TRBJ2-2
d_gene: .
len: 12

CDR3aa: CDSRSRRGDYEQYF
CDR3nt: TGTGACAGTCGCAGCAGACGGGGAGATTACGAGCAGTATTTC
v_gene: TRBV19
abundance: few
j_gene: TRBJ2-7
d_gene: .
len: 14

CDR3aa: CACSPGTFHTGELFF
CDR3nt: TGTGCCTGTAGCCCCGGGACATTTCACACCGGGGAGCTGTTTTTT
v_gene: TRBV19
abundance: .
j_gene: TRBJ2-2
d_gene: .
len: 15

CDR3aa: CASSLSWASDEQYF
CDR3nt: TGTGCCAGCAGCTTGTCCTGGGCGTCGGACGAGCAGTACTTC
v_gene: TRBV5-4
abundance: many
j_gene: TRBJ2-7
d_gene: .
len: 14

CDR3aa: CASSLEGTMYQETQYF
CDR3nt: TGTGCCAGCAGCTTAGAAGGAACTATGTACCAAGAGACCCAGTACTTC
v_gene: TRBV7-8
abundance: many
j_gene: TRBJ2-5
d_gene: .
len: 16

CDR3aa: CASSRGGDGPYEQYF
CDR3nt: TGTGCCAGCAGTCGAGGCGGGGACGGCCCCTACGAGCAGTACTTC
v_gene: TRBV6-6
abundance: many
j_gene: TRBJ2-7
d_gene: .
len: 15

CDR3aa: CSAREVPHQYF
CDR3nt: TGCAGTGCTAGAGAGGTCCCGCACCAGTACTTC
v_gene: TRBV20-1
abundance: few
j_gene: TRBJ2-4
d_gene: .
len: 11

CDR3aa: CARGFSPRTYQPQHF
CDR3nt: TGTGCCCGCGGTTTTTCCCCAAGGACTTATCAGCCCCAGCATTTT
v_gene: TRBV28
abundance: .
j_gene: TRBJ1-5
d_gene: .
len: 15

CDR3aa: CASSPTSGGSYKEQLF
CDR3nt: TGTGCCAGCAGCCCTACTAGCGGGGGCTCCTACAAGGAGCAGCTCTTC
v_gene: TRBV6-5
abundance: .
j_gene: TRBJ2-1
d_gene: TRBD2
len: 16

CDR3aa: CASSVAGGRRQETQCF
CDR3nt: TGTGCCAGCAGCGTAGCGGGGGGGCGTAGGCAAGAGACCCAGTGCTTC
v_gene: TRBV3-1
abundance: .
j_gene: TRBJ2-5
d_gene: TRBD2
len: 16

CDR3aa: CASSEGPGGQPQHF
CDR3nt: TGTGCCAGCTCAGAGGGCCCCGGAGGTCAGCCCCAGCATTTT
v_gene: TRBV18
abundance: many
j_gene: TRBJ1-5
d_gene: .
len: 14

CDR3aa: CASSAYSEQFF
CDR3nt: TGTGCCAGTAGTGCCTATTCCGAGCAGTTCTTC
v_gene: TRBV19
abundance: many
j_gene: TRBJ2-1
d_gene: .
len: 11

CDR3aa: CASTTGPGELFF
CDR3nt: TGTGCCAGTACGACTGGACCCGGGGAGCTGTTTTTT
v_gene: TRBV6-2/TRBV6-3
abundance: many
j_gene: TRBJ2-2
d_gene: .
len: 12

CDR3aa: CASEGANTGELFF
CDR3nt: TGTGCCAGCGAGGGGGCGAACACCGGGGAGCTGTTTTTT
v_gene: TRBV2
abundance: few
j_gene: TRBJ2-2
d_gene: .
len: 13

CDR3aa: CASSLRGLARNIQYF
CDR3nt: TGTGCCAGCAGCTTGCGGGGGTTAGCCAGAAACATTCAGTACTTC
v_gene: TRBV3-1
abundance: .
j_gene: TRBJ2-4
d_gene: TRBD2
len: 15

CDR3aa: CASGYRGNTGELFF
CDR3nt: TGTGCCAGCGGATACAGGGGGAACACCGGGGAGCTGTTTTTT
v_gene: TRBV2
abundance: many
j_gene: TRBJ2-2
d_gene: TRBD1
len: 14

CDR3aa: CASSSGGQFAYEQYF
CDR3nt: TGTGCCAGCAGTAGTGGCGGACAGTTCGCCTACGAGCAGTACTTC
v_gene: TRBV28
abundance: many
j_gene: TRBJ2-7
d_gene: .
len: 15

CDR3aa: CASSLRTRETQYF
CDR3nt: TGTGCCAGCAGTTTAAGGACGAGAGAGACCCAGTACTTC
v_gene: TRBV28
abundance: many
j_gene: TRBJ2-5
d_gene: .
len: 13

CDR3aa: CASRSGRDEQYF
CDR3nt: TGTGCCAGCCGGTCAGGGAGGGACGAGCAGTACTTC
v_gene: TRBV27
abundance: many
j_gene: TRBJ2-7
d_gene: TRBD2
len: 12

CDR3aa: CASSRDRETQYF
CDR3nt: TGTGCCAGCAGTCGGGACAGAGAGACCCAGTACTTC
v_gene: TRBV12-3/TRBV12-4
abundance: many
j_gene: TRBJ2-5
d_gene: TRBD1
len: 12

CDR3aa: CASSPVRMDKGSYEQYF
CDR3nt: TGTGCCAGCAGTCCCGTCAGGATGGACAAGGGGTCCTACGAACAGTACTTC
v_gene: TRBV28
abundance: .
j_gene: TRBJ2-7
d_gene: .
len: 17

CDR3aa: CSVWGDTNEKLFF
CDR3nt: TGCAGCGTATGGGGGGACACTAATGAAAAACTGTTTTTT
v_gene: TRBV29-1
abundance: many
j_gene: TRBJ1-4
d_gene: .
len: 13

CDR3aa: CSAPDRVSGETQYF
CDR3nt: TGCAGCGCGCCAGACAGGGTGTCAGGAGAGACCCAGTACTTC
v_gene: TRBV29-1
abundance: many
j_gene: TRBJ2-5
d_gene: TRBD1
len: 14

CDR3aa: CASSRSGANVLTF
CDR3nt: TGTGCCAGCAGCCGCTCTGGGGCCAACGTCCTGACTTTC
v_gene: TRBV27
abundance: many
j_gene: TRBJ2-6
d_gene: .
len: 13

CDR3aa: CASSRQGMQAQETQYF
CDR3nt: TGTGCCAGCAGTAGACAGGGTATGCAGGCTCAAGAGACCCAGTACTTC
v_gene: TRBV6-1
abundance: many
j_gene: TRBJ2-5
d_gene: TRBD1
len: 16

CDR3aa: CASSRPSGQDEKLFF
CDR3nt: TGTGCCAGCAGCCGCCCCTCGGGACAGGATGAAAAACTGTTTTTT
v_gene: TRBV28
abundance: many
j_gene: TRBJ1-4
d_gene: TRBD1
len: 15

CDR3aa: CASSYRGQGARETQYF
CDR3nt: TGTGCCAGCAGTTACAGGGGACAGGGGGCTCGAGAGACCCAGTACTTC
v_gene: TRBV6-5
abundance: many
j_gene: TRBJ2-5
d_gene: TRBD1
len: 16

CDR3aa: CATRDHRENIQYF
CDR3nt: TGTGCCACGCGGGACCATAGGGAAAACATTCAGTACTTC
v_gene: TRBV19
abundance: few
j_gene: TRBJ2-4
d_gene: .
len: 13

CDR3aa: CSARDIQGFNTEAFF
CDR3nt: TGCAGTGCTAGAGATATACAGGGTTTCAACACTGAAGCTTTCTTT
v_gene: TRBV20-1
abundance: many
j_gene: TRBJ1-1
d_gene: .
len: 15

CDR3aa: CASSLDPGISGNTIYF
CDR3nt: TGCGCCAGCAGCTTGGATCCCGGAATCTCTGGAAACACCATATATTTT
v_gene: TRBV5-1
abundance: few
j_gene: TRBJ1-3
d_gene: .
len: 16

CDR3aa: CASSGAPPRETQYF
CDR3nt: TGTGCCAGCAGCGGGGCCCCGCCCCGGGAGACCCAGTACTTC
v_gene: TRBV3-1
abundance: many
j_gene: TRBJ2-5
d_gene: .
len: 14

CDR3aa: CASSDTQRGQPQHF
CDR3nt: TGTGCCAGCAGTGACACTCAGAGGGGCCAGCCCCAGCATTTT
v_gene: TRBV2
abundance: .
j_gene: TRBJ1-5
d_gene: .
len: 14

CDR3aa: CASSFHGTDYNSPLHF
CDR3nt: TGTGCCAGCAGCTTTCACGGGACAGACTATAATTCACCCCTCCACTTT
v_gene: TRBV7-2
abundance: many
j_gene: TRBJ1-6
d_gene: TRBD1
len: 16

CDR3aa: CASSLRPRRLAGGSDAETQYF
CDR3nt: TGTGCCAGCAGCTTACGCCCCCGAAGACTAGCGGGGGGGTCGGACGCAGAGACCCAGTACTTC
v_gene: TRBV7-9
abundance: .
j_gene: TRBJ2-5
d_gene: TRBD2
len: 21

CDR3aa: CAISEPIPSAKYTQYF
CDR3nt: TGTGCCATCAGTGAGCCCATTCCATCCGCTAAATATACGCAGTATTTT
v_gene: TRBV10-3
abundance: .
j_gene: TRBJ2-3
d_gene: .
len: 16

CDR3aa: CASSAGTGGANYEQYF
CDR3nt: TGTGCCAGCAGTGCCGGGACAGGGGGGGCGAATTACGAGCAGTACTTC
v_gene: TRBV2
abundance: few
j_gene: TRBJ2-7
d_gene: TRBD1
len: 16

CDR3aa: CASSQGQGAGYGYTF
CDR3nt: TGTGCCAGCAGCCAGGGACAGGGGGCGGGGTATGGCTACACCTTC
v_gene: TRBV7-8
abundance: many
j_gene: TRBJ1-2
d_gene: TRBD1
len: 15

CDR3aa: CSARVARANTGELFF
CDR3nt: TGCAGTGCTAGAGTTGCGCGGGCGAACACCGGGGAGCTGTTTTTT
v_gene: TRBV20-1
abundance: many
j_gene: TRBJ2-2
d_gene: .
len: 15

CDR3aa: CATGGFNQPQHF
CDR3nt: TGTGCCACCGGAGGCTTCAATCAGCCCCAGCATTTT
v_gene: TRBV27
abundance: many
j_gene: TRBJ1-5
d_gene: .
len: 12

CDR3aa: CASSYSSRDNEQYF
CDR3nt: TGTGCCAGCAGTTACTCTTCCAGGGATAACGAGCAGTACTTC
v_gene: TRBV6-5
abundance: many
j_gene: TRBJ2-7
d_gene: .
len: 14

CDR3aa: CASSLQGGNQPQHF
CDR3nt: TGTGCCAGCAGTTTGCAGGGAGGTAATCAGCCCCAGCATTTT
v_gene: TRBV28
abundance: many
j_gene: TRBJ1-5
d_gene: .
len: 14

CDR3aa: CASSLDLIGGHTEAFF
CDR3nt: TGTGCCAGCAGCTTAGATTTGATAGGGGGGCACACTGAAGCTTTCTTT
v_gene: TRBV11-3
abundance: many
j_gene: TRBJ1-1
d_gene: .
len: 16

CDR3aa: CASSSPPLAGAYNEQFF
CDR3nt: TGTGCCAGCAGCTCCCCCCCTCTAGCGGGGGCCTACAATGAGCAGTTCTTC
v_gene: TRBV5-4
abundance: many
j_gene: TRBJ2-1
d_gene: TRBD2
len: 17

CDR3aa: CASSSLGGVKETQYF
CDR3nt: TGTGCCAGCAGCTCCCTTGGGGGGGTAAAGGAGACCCAGTACTTC
v_gene: TRBV11-2
abundance: many
j_gene: TRBJ2-5
d_gene: TRBD2
len: 15

CDR3aa: CASIGGGSNQPQHF
CDR3nt: TGTGCCAGCATAGGGGGGGGTAGCAATCAGCCCCAGCATTTT
v_gene: TRBV6-4
abundance: few
j_gene: TRBJ1-5
d_gene: .
len: 14

CDR3aa: CASSLEGNPPDTQYF
CDR3nt: TGCGCCAGCAGCTTGGAGGGAAATCCTCCAGATACGCAGTATTTT
v_gene: TRBV5-1
abundance: many
j_gene: TRBJ2-3
d_gene: .
len: 15

CDR3aa: CASSYGGEGTEAFF
CDR3nt: TGCGCCAGCAGCTATGGGGGGGAGGGGACTGAAGCTTTCTTT
v_gene: TRBV5-1
abundance: many
j_gene: TRBJ1-1
d_gene: .
len: 14

CDR3aa: CASSDREAFF
CDR3nt: TGTGCCAGCAGTGACCGTGAAGCTTTCTTT
v_gene: TRBV2
abundance: many
j_gene: TRBJ1-1
d_gene: .
len: 10

CDR3aa: CASSLAGGLGETQYF
CDR3nt: TGTGCCAGCAGCTTAGCGGGGGGGCTGGGAGAGACCCAGTACTTC
v_gene: TRBV7-2
abundance: many
j_gene: TRBJ2-5
d_gene: .
len: 15

CDR3aa: CASSQEVAGGASTDTQYF
CDR3nt: TGCGCCAGCAGCCAAGAGGTAGCGGGGGGAGCTAGCACAGATACGCAGTATTTT
v_gene: TRBV4-1
abundance: many
j_gene: TRBJ2-3
d_gene: TRBD2
len: 18

CDR3aa: CSARDRDRLYGYTF
CDR3nt: TGCAGTGCTAGAGATCGGGACAGACTCTATGGCTACACCTTC
v_gene: TRBV20-1
abundance: many
j_gene: TRBJ1-2
d_gene: TRBD1
len: 14

CDR3aa: CSVDLADSSSYNEQFF
CDR3nt: TGCAGCGTTGACTTGGCCGACTCGAGCTCCTACAATGAGCAGTTCTTC
v_gene: TRBV29-1
abundance: medium-sized
j_gene: TRBJ2-1
d_gene: .
len: 16

CDR3aa: CSARDRLRGRQSSGANVLTF
CDR3nt: TGCAGTGCTAGAGATCGGTTGAGGGGACGGCAGAGCTCTGGGGCCAACGTCCTGACTTTC
v_gene: TRBV20-1
abundance: few
j_gene: TRBJ2-6
d_gene: .
len: 20

CDR3aa: CASSLLEGANTEAFF
CDR3nt: TGTGCCAGCAGCTTACTGGAGGGGGCGAACACTGAAGCTTTCTTT
v_gene: TRBV7-9
abundance: many
j_gene: TRBJ1-1
d_gene: TRBD1
len: 15

CDR3aa: CASTDTHPSETQYF
CDR3nt: TGTGCCAGCACAGACACCCACCCCAGTGAGACCCAGTACTTC
v_gene: TRBV6-2/TRBV6-3
abundance: many
j_gene: TRBJ2-5
d_gene: .
len: 14

CDR3aa: CSVRKGTEAFF
CDR3nt: TGCAGTGTTCGAAAGGGAACTGAAGCTTTCTTT
v_gene: TRBV20-1
abundance: many
j_gene: TRBJ1-1
d_gene: .
len: 11

CDR3aa: CASSLGGDRGPINEQFF
CDR3nt: TGTGCCAGCAGCCTTGGGGGGGACAGGGGGCCCATAAATGAGCAGTTCTTC
v_gene: TRBV7-2
abundance: many
j_gene: TRBJ2-1
d_gene: TRBD1
len: 17